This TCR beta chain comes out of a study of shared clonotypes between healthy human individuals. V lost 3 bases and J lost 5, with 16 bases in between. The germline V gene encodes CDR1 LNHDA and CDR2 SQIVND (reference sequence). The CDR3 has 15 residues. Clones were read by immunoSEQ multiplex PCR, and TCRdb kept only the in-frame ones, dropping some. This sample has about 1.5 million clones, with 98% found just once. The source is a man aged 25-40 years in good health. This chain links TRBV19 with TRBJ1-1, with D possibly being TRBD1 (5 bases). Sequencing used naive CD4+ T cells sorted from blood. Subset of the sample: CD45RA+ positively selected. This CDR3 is CASSIFGGRGTEAFF. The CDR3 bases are TGTGCCAGTAGTATCTTCGGCGGTAGGGGAACTGAAGCTTTCTTT. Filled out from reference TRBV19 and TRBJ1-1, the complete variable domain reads DGGITQSPKYLFRKEGQNVTLSCEQNLNHDAMYWYRQDPGQGLRLIYYSQIVNDFQKGDIAEGYSVSREKKESFPLTVTSAQKNPTAFYLCASSIFGGRGTEAFFGQGTRLTVV.